This T cell receptor beta chain derives from a study of blood T cell repertoires in COVID-19 (dated by TCRdb to 2018 to 2020). Concerning the study at large: The collaborator samples originated in the United States, Italy and Spain and spanned the acute and convalescent phases of COVID-19. The repertoires were released in a freely available public database meant as a resource for research on the immune response to SARS-CoV-2. The material from the prospective study consisted of cDNA or gDNA derived from T cells, B-cell-depleted T cells, or PBMCs. Where HLA class I and class II types were available, the types were taken from metadata supplied by the sample provider, not from assay-based typing. Sample metadata almost always included a de-identified subject ID, COVID-19 status, age in years and sex. The samples were drawn from two sources: the first 160 participants of the ongoing ImmuneRACE study, and 1,000 to 1,500 subjects contributed by 6 global collaborators. Deeply sampled blood TCRbeta repertoires from subjects exposed to, actively infected with, or recovered from COVID-19 were included in the dataset.

Whole blood was collected in K2EDTA tubes by collaborating institutions according to the institutions' own protocols. For TCRbeta analysis, collaborators shipped samples as frozen whole blood, isolated PBMCs, or DNA extracted from either of those sample types. The germline V gene (reference sequence) specifies LNHDA as CDR1 and SQIVND as CDR2. The CDR3, from cysteine to phenylalanine, totals 16 residues. Only the CDR3 DNA is retained, 48 bases long and in frame from the first base. V is reduced by 5 bases and J by 4 bases, leaving a spacing of 18 bases between them. Regarding this clone: The specificity of this receptor is unknown. No base-level quality is on record; no much larger clone is a single base apart.

Overall study results and their limits: The amount of clinical and demographic metadata varied by source and participant and was provided uncurated.

The immunoSEQ Assay, a bias-controlled multiplex PCR, was used to amplify TCRbeta CDR3 regions from genomic DNA. As for the authors' bioinformatics: Within the assay, amplification of reference gene primers was used to estimate how many nucleated cells each sample contained. To quantify the absolute abundance of each unique TCRbeta CDR3 rearrangement, sequence reads were collapsed and filtered. For each sample, productive Simpson clonality was calculated as the square root of Simpson's diversity index across productive rearrangements. Drawn from immuneACCESS, this table holds only the in-frame rearrangements with V and J called that TCRdb kept. Clones are partly lost; checked studies trace under half to an unresolved V gene and leave the rest unexplained. That table supplies the V and J calls and clone size; D and trimming were determined from the DNA. This sample comprises some 80,000 clones, roughly four fifths of them detected only once. In total, the top ten clones hold around 9% of the sample.

Source material: peripheral blood. This clonotype originated in a human donor in a cohort sampled during active COVID-19. The chain is made from TRBV19 and TRBJ2-1; confidence is insufficient to name the D gene. CDR3 loop: CASSVRHLTTYNEQFF. The bases read TGTGCCAGTAGTGTAAGACACCTTACCACTTACAATGAGCAGTTCTTC.